Listed below are T cell receptor beta chains from one sample, sequenced in a study of early T cells in non-severe SARS-CoV-2 infection. Via MiXCR, TCRdb re-called the 5' RACE reads, giving one row per CDR3 protein. This sample has roughly 77,000 distinct CDR3 sequences, with 9.5% to 15% found just once. Input material: whole blood. These receptor sequences come from an adult who was a healthcare worker with PCR-confirmed SARS-CoV-2 infection or an uninfected control (not recorded which). Both conserved end residues are part of each CDR3. A D gene is named only where the DNA matches it firmly. Clone size appears in some rows only: once, few, many, or a class for an expanded clone.

clone_size d_call cdr3_length j_call v_call cdr3_nt cdr3_aa
many - 16 TRBJ2-4 TRBV10-1 TGCGCCAGCAGTGGATCGGTCGGCGAGGACAAAAACATTCAGTACTTC CASSGSVGEDKNIQYF
many - 13 TRBJ1-1 TRBV11-3 TGTGCCAGCAGCCGACAGCAGAACACTGAAGCTTTCTTT CASSRQQNTEAFF
- - 14 TRBJ1-1 TRBV6-5 TGTGCCAGCAGTTACTCGGGGCCAGCAACTGAAGCTTTCTTT CASSYSGPATEAFF
many - 15 TRBJ2-2 TRBV5-1 TGCGCCAGCAGCTGGGGGGCCCCGAACACCGGGGAGCTGTTTTTT CASSWGAPNTGELFF
few - 14 TRBJ1-4 TRBV6-6 TGTGCCAGCTTCCCCTTAGGGGGAAGGGAAAAACTGTTTTTT CASFPLGGREKLFF
- TRBD1 16 TRBJ1-1 TRBV18 TGTGCCAGCTCTAAATCAACCGGGACAGGGGACGATGAAGCTTTCTTT CASSKSTGTGDDEAFF
- - 13 TRBJ2-2 TRBV11-2 TGTGCCAGCAGCGCGTCGAACACCGGGGAGCTGTTTTTT CASSASNTGELFF
few - 13 TRBJ2-5 TRBV19 TGTGCCAGTAGTATGTACTCCCAAGAGACCCAGTACTTC CASSMYSQETQYF
few - 15 TRBJ1-1 TRBV7-9 TGTGCCAGCAGCTCCGGCCTTTGGGTCGACACTGAAGCTTTCTTT CASSSGLWVDTEAFF
many - 15 TRBJ2-7 TRBV5-1 TGCGCCAGCAGCCCGCCGGGACGGAGGAACTACGAGCAGTACTTC CASSPPGRRNYEQYF
- TRBD1 16 TRBJ2-3 TRBV7-7 TGTGCTAGCAGCTTAGCGCCGGGACAGGGGCAAGATACGCAGTATTTT CASSLAPGQGQDTQYF
- - 12 TRBJ2-4 TRBV12-3/TRBV12-4 TGTGCCAGCAGTTTAGGCGATGGCATTCAGTACTTC CASSLGDGIQYF
many TRBD2 17 TRBJ2-4 TRBV4-1 TGCGCCAGCAGCCAAGGAGCGGGAGGGGAGGTCAAAAACATTCAGTACTTC CASSQGAGGEVKNIQYF
many - 12 TRBJ2-2 TRBV29-1 TGCAGCGTTGTTCGCGAGACCGGGGAGCTGTTTTTT CSVVRETGELFF
few TRBD2 14 TRBJ2-7 TRBV7-9 TGTGCCAGCTCAACGGGGGGACTAGCGCTCGAGCAGTACTTC CASSTGGLALEQYF
few - 16 TRBJ2-4 TRBV3-1 TGTGCCAGCAGCCCTTCGGCGACTAGAGCCAAAAACATTCAGTACTTC CASSPSATRAKNIQYF
- TRBD1 14 TRBJ1-4 TRBV18 TGTGCCAGCTCACCACGGGACAGTGGAGAAAAACTGTTTTTT CASSPRDSGEKLFF
few TRBD1 15 TRBJ2-7 TRBV7-9 TGTGCCAGCAGTCCAGTCCCGCCGACAGGGCTCGAGCAGTACTTC CASSPVPPTGLEQYF
many - 16 TRBJ2-6 TRBV4-1 TGCGCCAGCAGCCTGGGACGGCTCAGGGGGGCCAACGTCCTGACTTTC CASSLGRLRGANVLTF
few TRBD1 16 TRBJ2-3 TRBV5-1 TGCGCCAGCAGAAATTTGGACAGGGTCATCACAGATACGCAGTATTTT CASRNLDRVITDTQYF
- TRBD2 16 TRBJ2-2 TRBV29-1 TGCAGCGTTTCCTCCGTCCGCGGGGGGAACACCGGGGAGCTGTTTTTT CSVSSVRGGNTGELFF
few - 16 TRBJ1-1 TRBV18 TGTGCCAGCTCACCAGGGGCGGGGGCTCCGAACACTGAAGCTTTCTTT CASSPGAGAPNTEAFF
many TRBD1 13 TRBJ1-1 TRBV28 TGTGCCAGCAGTTTTACAGGGGGCCCTGAAGCTTTCTTT CASSFTGGPEAFF
many - 14 TRBJ2-3 TRBV6-5 TGTGCCACAACCCCCCCGGGGCGCACAGATACGCAGTATTTT CATTPPGRTDTQYF
many - 15 TRBJ1-1 TRBV11-2 TGTGCCAGCAGCTTAGAGGGTGGGGCGAACACTGAAGCTTTCTTT CASSLEGGANTEAFF
few TRBD1 14 TRBJ1-2 TRBV20-1 TGCAGTGCTGGTCCCGGGACAGGGAACTATGGCTACACCTTC CSAGPGTGNYGYTF
- - 14 TRBJ2-3 TRBV4-1 TGCGCCAGCAGCCAGGAGGGGGCGACAGATACGCAGTATTTT CASSQEGATDTQYF
many - 19 TRBJ1-6 TRBV21-1 TGTGCCAGCAGCAAAGTTGCCGACAACAAGAGCTCCTATAATTCACCCCTCCACTTT CASSKVADNKSSYNSPLHF
many - 16 TRBJ2-2 TRBV11-2 TGTGCCAGCAGCCCAAGGCCGGGACCAAACACCGGGGAGCTGTTTTTT CASSPRPGPNTGELFF
- TRBD2 16 TRBJ2-5 TRBV7-9 TGTGCCAGCAGCTTAGCTCTGCGGGGGGCTGGAGAGACCCAGTACTTC CASSLALRGAGETQYF
few - 16 TRBJ1-5 TRBV20-1 TGCAGTGCTAGCTACCCGGGCCTTAATAGCAATCAGCCCCAGCATTTT CSASYPGLNSNQPQHF
few TRBD1 14 TRBJ1-2 TRBV13 TGTGCCAGCAGCTTCACCCCCGACAGGGATGGCTACACCTTC CASSFTPDRDGYTF
- TRBD2 16 TRBJ2-1 TRBV7-9 TGTGTCAGCAGCCCGGGAGGGGCCTACACGGGGAATGAGCAGTTCTTC CVSSPGGAYTGNEQFF
- - 15 TRBJ2-2 TRBV5-4 TGTGCCAGCAGCTTTCAGCGGTCGAACACCGGGGAGCTGTTTTTT CASSFQRSNTGELFF
many TRBD2 15 TRBJ2-5 TRBV27 TGTGCCAGCATTAATGGCGGGAGGGCCGAAGAGACCCAGTACTTC CASINGGRAEETQYF
- - 13 TRBJ2-7 TRBV6-6 TGTGCCAGCAAAGAGTCGCAGCGGTACGAGCAGTACTTC CASKESQRYEQYF
- TRBD1 14 TRBJ1-1 TRBV3-1 TGTGCCAGCAGCCTGGGACAGGGAACAACTGAAGCTTTCTTT CASSLGQGTTEAFF
- - 15 TRBJ1-2 TRBV20-1 TGCAGTGCCACAGACAACAGGCGCTCTCTCTATGGCTACACCTTC CSATDNRRSLYGYTF
few TRBD2 16 TRBJ2-5 TRBV9 TGTGCCAGCAGCGCCGGGACTAGCGGGATAGTGGAGACCCAGTACTTC CASSAGTSGIVETQYF
few - 14 TRBJ2-5 TRBV12-3/TRBV12-4 TGTGCCAGCAGTTTGAGGCAGGTGCGAGAGACCCAGTACTTC CASSLRQVRETQYF
few - 15 TRBJ1-1 TRBV12-3/TRBV12-4 TGTGCCAGCAGGTTAGTGGGGGGTAGCGACACTGAAGCTTTCTTT CASRLVGGSDTEAFF
few - 11 TRBJ2-6 TRBV18 TGTGCCAGCTCACCAGGGGCCGTCCTGACTTTC CASSPGAVLTF
- TRBD2 15 TRBJ2-5 TRBV11-3 TGTGCCAGTAAAGGAAGCGGGACGTACCAAGAGACCCAGTACTTC CASKGSGTYQETQYF
few TRBD1 15 TRBJ1-4 TRBV9 TGTGCCAGCAGCCCAGGGACAGCCCCTAATGAAAAACTGTTTTTT CASSPGTAPNEKLFF
- - 15 TRBJ2-3 TRBV5-1 TGCGCCAGCAGCTTGGGGGACATCCGCACAGATACGCAGTATTTT CASSLGDIRTDTQYF
few - 11 TRBJ2-7 TRBV5-6 TGTGCCAGCGGAGGGGGCTACGAGCAGTACTTC CASGGGYEQYF
- - 12 TRBJ2-3 TRBV11-2 TGTGCCAGCAGGGAAAATTCCGATACGCAGTATTTT CASRENSDTQYF
- - 16 TRBJ1-1 TRBV18 TGTGCCAGCTCACTCGCGGGGGGGCGAGGTAACACTGAAGCTTTCTTT CASSLAGGRGNTEAFF
- TRBD1 20 TRBJ2-1 TRBV5-1 TGCGCCAGCAGCTTGGCGGGGGGACAGGGAATAGTAGCCTCCTACAATGAGCAGTTCTTC CASSLAGGQGIVASYNEQFF
few - 13 TRBJ1-1 TRBV5-1 TGCGCCAGCAGCTTGGTGGCAGGACCTGAAGCTTTCTTT CASSLVAGPEAFF
few - 15 TRBJ2-7 TRBV2 TGTGCCAGCAGTCTATTTTGGACGCCGCAGGGCGTGCAGTACTTC CASSLFWTPQGVQYF
- - 13 TRBJ2-7 TRBV6-6 TGTGCCAGCAGCGGACGGAAAACCTACGAGCAGTACTTC CASSGRKTYEQYF
few - 12 TRBJ1-2 TRBV6-1 TGTGCCAGCAGTTGGGGGGAAGGGAGCTACACCTTC CASSWGEGSYTF